This is a list of T cell receptor beta chains from one sample in a study of tumor-infiltrating lymphocytes in primary liver carcinoma. TCRdb re-analysed the multiplex PCR reads in MiXCR, keeping a single row per CDR3 protein. Of 100,000 or so distinct CDR3 sequences listed, around 63% are singletons. Sequencing was carried out using liver tumor tissue from sampling region 5. Every receptor here comes from a woman aged 60-75 years with primary liver carcinoma and hepatitis B virus infection. CDR3s leave out the opening cysteine and the closing phenylalanine or tryptophan. Fields, in order: V gene, J gene, clone size, CDR3 protein. The size of a clone is reported for some rows only, either as once, few or many, or as a class for expanded clones.

V gene: TRBV2
J gene: TRBJ2-2
clone size: -
CDR3 protein: ASIPGQGAAGELF

V gene: TRBV6-5
J gene: TRBJ2-7
clone size: many
CDR3 protein: ASSYQRRSYEQY

V gene: TRBV11-2
J gene: TRBJ2-5
clone size: -
CDR3 protein: ASSGGPQAWEETQY

V gene: TRBV18
J gene: TRBJ1-2
clone size: few
CDR3 protein: ASSIGTADYGHT

V gene: TRBV11-3
J gene: TRBJ2-1
clone size: -
CDR3 protein: TSGARDRVYEQF

V gene: TRBV6-5
J gene: TRBJ2-3
clone size: many
CDR3 protein: ASSYSVPGGGADTQY

V gene: TRBV29-1
J gene: TRBJ2-1
clone size: once
CDR3 protein: SVQQTGWYNKQF

V gene: TRBV6-1
J gene: TRBJ2-7
clone size: -
CDR3 protein: AISEKAGAAEEQY

V gene: TRBV25-1
J gene: TRBJ2-1
clone size: many
CDR3 protein: ASNPGRSYNEQF

V gene: TRBV11-2
J gene: TRBJ1-2
clone size: -
CDR3 protein: ASSVDLIRALRFGYT

V gene: TRBV2
J gene: TRBJ2-4
clone size: -
CDR3 protein: ASSGTSGRQNIQY

V gene: TRBV7-3
J gene: TRBJ2-1
clone size: -
CDR3 protein: ASSFAGTRGSNEQF

V gene: TRBV7-3
J gene: TRBJ2-7
clone size: few
CDR3 protein: ASSPTGASYEQY

V gene: TRBV4-1
J gene: TRBJ2-3
clone size: -
CDR3 protein: ASRRTRDPDTQC

V gene: TRBV6-5
J gene: TRBJ2-2
clone size: -
CDR3 protein: TSCYRIFGQNTGELF

V gene: TRBV30
J gene: TRBJ1-5
clone size: -
CDR3 protein: VWSSRGNQPQH

V gene: TRBV11-3
J gene: TRBJ2-3
clone size: -
CDR3 protein: TSSHRTGTDTQF

V gene: TRBV28
J gene: TRBJ1-1
clone size: -
CDR3 protein: ASSPPAINEAF

V gene: TRBV25-1
J gene: TRBJ2-1
clone size: once
CDR3 protein: ASCEREYNERF

V gene: TRBV6-1
J gene: TRBJ2-7
clone size: many
CDR3 protein: ASKIDRMYSYEQY

V gene: TRBV5-4
J gene: TRBJ2-6
clone size: many
CDR3 protein: ASSFGATGSGANVLT

V gene: TRBV29-1
J gene: TRBJ2-5
clone size: many
CDR3 protein: SVVNRAETQY

V gene: TRBV5-1
J gene: TRBJ1-1
clone size: -
CDR3 protein: ASSPGTVYTETF

V gene: TRBV6-6
J gene: TRBJ1-5
clone size: many
CDR3 protein: ASSRDQPQH

V gene: TRBV11-2
J gene: TRBJ2-5
clone size: -
CDR3 protein: ARSTGTSKTQY

V gene: TRBV2
J gene: TRBJ2-7
clone size: few
CDR3 protein: ASSHRENEQY

V gene: TRBV11-2
J gene: TRBJ2-3
clone size: -
CDR3 protein: ASGLAGQAITDTHY

V gene: TRBV11-2
J gene: TRBJ2-2
clone size: -
CDR3 protein: ASSLDRTGVPF

V gene: TRBV6-5
J gene: TRBJ1-6
clone size: -
CDR3 protein: TSSYSGGGTYNSPLH

V gene: TRBV6-1
J gene: TRBJ2-1
clone size: -
CDR3 protein: ATGAGDSYVEQF

V gene: TRBV30
J gene: TRBJ1-2
clone size: -
CDR3 protein: AWSVSQGVRIYDYT

V gene: TRBV7-8
J gene: TRBJ2-5
clone size: -
CDR3 protein: ASSIYGQKQETQY

V gene: TRBV11-3
J gene: TRBJ2-7
clone size: -
CDR3 protein: ASSSGTSGRREQY

V gene: TRBV20-1
J gene: TRBJ1-1
clone size: -
CDR3 protein: SARDSLAGTMNTEAF

V gene: TRBV11-1
J gene: TRBJ2-1
clone size: -
CDR3 protein: DSRLGWAGAEYNEQF

V gene: TRBV11-2
J gene: TRBJ2-7
clone size: -
CDR3 protein: ASSFNRGSPFEQY

V gene: TRBV18
J gene: TRBJ2-4
clone size: -
CDR3 protein: ASSPEHIQY

V gene: TRBV5-1
J gene: TRBJ1-1
clone size: few
CDR3 protein: ASSLWADTEAF

V gene: TRBV18
J gene: TRBJ2-6
clone size: few
CDR3 protein: ASSPGSGANVLT

V gene: TRBV4-2
J gene: TRBJ2-7
clone size: once
CDR3 protein: ASGQGVLNSYEQY